This is a list of T cell receptor beta chains from one sample in a study of cytomegalovirus exposure and HLA in healthy donors. Assay: immunoSEQ multiplex PCR; the TCRdb copy retains only in-frame clones and omits some. Of fewer than 200,000 clones listed, roughly 85% are singletons. Sequences were obtained from PBMCs. Source of these receptors: a man younger than 35 in good health and CMV-seropositive. Each CDR3 is given with its conserved first and last residue. D genes are given only for firm matches. Where a row states a size, it is once, few, many or the class of an expanded clone; other rows omit it.

TGTGCCAGCAGCTTAGCATACTCAGGGGGGAGCGATGAGCAGTTCTTC,CASSLAYSGGSDEQFF,.,.,TRBJ2-1,TRBV7-9
TGTGCCAGCAGTTTGGTCAGGGTAAGCGATGGCTACACCTTC,CASSLVRVSDGYTF,.,.,TRBJ1-2,TRBV28
TGTGCCAGCAGTTCACAGGGCCCTGATCAGCCCCAGCATTTT,CASSSQGPDQPQHF,.,.,TRBJ1-5,TRBV6-1
TGTGCCAGCGGTAGTGAGACCCAGTACTTC,CASGSETQYF,.,.,TRBJ2-5,TRBV2
TGCGCCAGCAGCCGACAGGGGAACGGAAACACCATATATTTT,CASSRQGNGNTIYF,TRBD1,few,TRBJ1-3,TRBV5-1
TGCGCCAGCAGCCACCCCGGGACAGGGGTGACTGAAGCTTTCTTT,CASSHPGTGVTEAFF,TRBD1,.,TRBJ1-1,TRBV4-1
TGCGCCAGCAGCTTGGAGAGGGATTCACCCCTCCACTTT,CASSLERDSPLHF,.,.,TRBJ1-6,TRBV5-1
TGCGCCAGCAGTCTTCTACCGGGACAGGGGACCTCTGGGGCCAACGTCCTGACTTTC,CASSLLPGQGTSGANVLTF,TRBD1,.,TRBJ2-6,TRBV5-1
TGTGCCAGCAGTGAGTCTGCAGGGGGCACCGGGGAGCTGTTTTTT,CASSESAGGTGELFF,TRBD1,few,TRBJ2-2,TRBV6-4
TGTGCTAGTGGGCCATCAGTGCTGGCATCGACTGAAGCTTTCTTT,CASGPSVLASTEAFF,.,.,TRBJ1-1,TRBV12-5
TGTGCCAGCAGCCTCAGGCAGAACTCCTACAATGAGCAGTTCTTC,CASSLRQNSYNEQFF,.,.,TRBJ2-1,TRBV11-1
TGTGCCAGCAGCTCGGGACAGGGGGCAAAAGGGACTGAAGCTTTCTTT,CASSSGQGAKGTEAFF,TRBD1,.,TRBJ1-1,TRBV7-6
TGTGCCTGGACCCCCCCCGGGGGGGCTGGCTACACCTTC,CAWTPPGGAGYTF,.,few,TRBJ1-2,TRBV30
TGTGCCAGCAGCTTGGATTCGGCGGAACTTTTGCCCCAGCATTTT,CASSLDSAELLPQHF,.,.,TRBJ1-5,TRBV5-4
TGTGCCAGCAGCTTCGGATGGACAGGGGGCGACTTCCAAGAGACCCAGTACTTC,CASSFGWTGGDFQETQYF,TRBD1,.,TRBJ2-5,TRBV7-9
TGTGCCAGCAGTTCCAGTCGGACTAGCGGGAGGGCCGGCTCCTACGAGCAGTACTTC,CASSSSRTSGRAGSYEQYF,TRBD2,.,TRBJ2-7,TRBV27
TGTGCCAGCAGCCCGGGGACATCTTACGAGCAGTACTTC,CASSPGTSYEQYF,.,.,TRBJ2-7,TRBV7-8
TGTGCCAGCTCACGGAAGAGCGGGAGAGAGACCCAGTACTTC,CASSRKSGRETQYF,TRBD2,.,TRBJ2-5,TRBV18
TGCAGCCAACCCTCCGGACTATCGATGGGGCCCCAGCATTTT,CSQPSGLSMGPQHF,.,once,TRBJ1-5,TRBV29-1
TGCGCCAGCAGCTCGTCCGCAGATACGCAGTATTTT,CASSSSADTQYF,.,.,TRBJ2-3,TRBV10-2
TGCGCCAGCAGCTCCGGGACTACCATCGGGGAGCTGTTTTTT,CASSSGTTIGELFF,TRBD2,few,TRBJ2-2,TRBV4-1
TGTGCCAGCAGCGGGGGGGAGCTTCGCACCGGGGAGCTGTTTTTT,CASSGGELRTGELFF,.,.,TRBJ2-2,TRBV9